These 5 T cell receptor beta chains were sequenced from one sample in a study of T cell responses to AZD1222 COVID-19 vaccine. Profiling relied on immunoSEQ multiplex PCR, and the TCRdb table lists in-frame clones only, not all of them. The sample yields approximately 70,000 clones, approximately 81% seen once. The sequences come from peripheral blood, collected on day 0 of AZD1222 vaccination. Receptor source: an adult in good health.

DNA of the CDR3: TGCGCCAGCAGCGAGCTTGGGGCCGGTGGGGGCAATGAGCAGTTCTTC. Amino acid sequence: CASSELGAGGGNEQFF. The chain combines TRBV5-1 with TRBJ2-1; D tentatively fits TRBD1 or TRBD2 (5 bases each). Trimming removed 4 bases at V and 6 bases at J, with 20 bases between. The CDR3 contains 16 residues. The germline gives CDR1 SGHRS, CDR2 YFSETQ.

The V and J genes are TRBV21-1 and TRBJ2-7; the table's D call of TRBD2 was not tested on the DNA. TRBV21-1 is reported as a pseudogene. The length of the CDR3 is 15 residues. The CDR3 spells CASSAEGRARNEQYF. CDR3 coding DNA: TGTGCCAGCAGCGCGGAGGGGAGGGCGAGGAACGAGCAGTACTTC.

This sequence joins TRBV7-2 and TRBJ1-6; tentative D call: TRBD1 (6 bases). CDR1 is SGHTA and CDR2 is FQGNSA in the germline V gene. V lost 2 bases to trimming and J lost 10 bases, with 12 bases between them. The CDR3 covers 14 residues. The chain's CDR3 is CASSLQGKGSPLHF. As DNA, the CDR3 is TGTGCCAGCAGCTTACAGGGGAAGGGGTCACCCCTCCACTTT.

The sample holds one count of this clone. The chain carries TRBV9 and TRBJ2-3, with a possible D match to TRBD1 (6 bases). The CDR3 has 15 residues. The V gene lost 3 bases and the J gene lost 6 bases, with 17 bases spanning the gap. The germline CDR1 and CDR2 sequences are SGDLS and YYNGEE. DNA for the CDR3: TGTGCCAGCAGCGCGACAGGTTCTATCACGGATACGCAGTATTTT. Its translation: CASSATGSITDTQYF. Full variable domain (outside the CDR3, taken from reference TRBV9 and TRBJ2-3): DSGVTQTPKHLITATGQRVTLRCSPRSGDLSVYWYQQSLDQGLQFLIQYYNGEERAKGNILERFSAQQFPDLHSELNLSSLELGDSALYFCASSATGSITDTQYFGPGTRLTVL.

This chain links TRBV19 with TRBJ2-3; possible D gene TRBD1, 5 bases. Germline-derived CDR1 and CDR2 are LNHDA and SQIVND (reference sequence). Deletions cut 7 bases from V and 3 bases from J, with 17 bases between. CDR3 length: 15 amino acids. This chain's CDR3 is CASTYTRTNTDTQYF. CDR3 in DNA: TGTGCCAGTACCTATACGAGGACAAATACAGATACGCAGTATTTT.